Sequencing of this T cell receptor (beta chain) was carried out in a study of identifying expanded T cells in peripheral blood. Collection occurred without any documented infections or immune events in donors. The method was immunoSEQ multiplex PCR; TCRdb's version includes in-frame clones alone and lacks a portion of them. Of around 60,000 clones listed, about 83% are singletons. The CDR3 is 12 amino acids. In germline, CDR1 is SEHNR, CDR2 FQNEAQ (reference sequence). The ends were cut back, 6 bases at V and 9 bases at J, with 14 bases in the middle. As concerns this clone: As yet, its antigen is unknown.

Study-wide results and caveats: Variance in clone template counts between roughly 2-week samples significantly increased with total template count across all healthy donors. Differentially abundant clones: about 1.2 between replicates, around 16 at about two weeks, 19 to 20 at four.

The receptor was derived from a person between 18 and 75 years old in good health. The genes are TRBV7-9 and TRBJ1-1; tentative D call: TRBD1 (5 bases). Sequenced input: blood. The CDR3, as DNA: TGTGCCAGCAGTTTTCCTAGGGGCCAAGCTTTCTTT. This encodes CASSFPRGQAFF.